This T cell receptor beta chain was documented in a study of sequential checkpoint blockade in melanoma. This table comes from immunoSEQ multiplex PCR, and its TCRdb copy is limited to in-frame clones, with some not included. Of a few thousand clones listed, approximately 19% are singletons. Treatment: randomized to nivolumab then ipilimumab (arm A) or the reverse (arm B). The origin of this receptor is a human donor with melanoma. Sequencing used tumor tissue (inferred from file names), obtained from a patient given nivolumab and ipilimumab in sequence.

The CDR3 DNA is TGTGCCAGCAGGTATCTCGACCGATCAGTCTACAATGAGCAGTTCTTC. Translating it yields CASRYLDRSVYNEQFF. This chain uses TRBV11-3 with TRBJ2-1; D is ambiguous. Deletions cut 6 bases from V and 3 bases from J, with 18 bases between. CDR1 and CDR2 (germline): SGHNT, YENEEA. CDR3 length: 16 amino acids.